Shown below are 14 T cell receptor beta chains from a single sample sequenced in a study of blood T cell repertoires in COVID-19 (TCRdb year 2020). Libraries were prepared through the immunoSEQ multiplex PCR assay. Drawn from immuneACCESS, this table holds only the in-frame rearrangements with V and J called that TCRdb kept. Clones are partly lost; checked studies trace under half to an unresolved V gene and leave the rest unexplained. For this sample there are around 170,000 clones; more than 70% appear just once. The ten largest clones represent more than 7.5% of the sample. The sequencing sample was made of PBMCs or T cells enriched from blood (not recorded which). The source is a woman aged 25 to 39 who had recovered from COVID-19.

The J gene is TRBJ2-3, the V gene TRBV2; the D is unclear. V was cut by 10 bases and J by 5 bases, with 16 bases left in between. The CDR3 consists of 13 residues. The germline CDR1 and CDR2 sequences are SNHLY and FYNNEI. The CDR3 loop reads CATSGDPIDTQYF. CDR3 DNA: TGTGCCACAAGTGGAGATCCTATAGATACGCAGTATTTT.

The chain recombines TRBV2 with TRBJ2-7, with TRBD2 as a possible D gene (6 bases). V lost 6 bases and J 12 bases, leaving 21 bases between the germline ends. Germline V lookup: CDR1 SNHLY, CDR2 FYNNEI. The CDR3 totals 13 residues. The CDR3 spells CASSAIFSGSRYF. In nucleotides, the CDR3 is TGTGCCAGCAGCGCTATTTTTAGCGGTTCGCGGTACTTC.

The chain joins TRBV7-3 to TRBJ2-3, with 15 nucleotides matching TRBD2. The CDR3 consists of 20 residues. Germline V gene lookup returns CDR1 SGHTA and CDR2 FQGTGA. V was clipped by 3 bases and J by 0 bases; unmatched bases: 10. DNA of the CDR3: TGTGCCAGCAGCTTGGGGGCTGGACTAGCGGGAGGGCAGAGCACAGATACGCAGTATTTT. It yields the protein CASSLGAGLAGGQSTDTQYF.

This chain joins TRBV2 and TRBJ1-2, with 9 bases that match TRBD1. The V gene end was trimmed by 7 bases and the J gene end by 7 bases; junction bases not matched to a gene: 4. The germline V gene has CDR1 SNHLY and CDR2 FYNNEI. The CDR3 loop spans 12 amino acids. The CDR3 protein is CASTRDRVGYTF. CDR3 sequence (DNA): TGTGCCAGCACCCGGGACAGGGTTGGCTACACCTTC. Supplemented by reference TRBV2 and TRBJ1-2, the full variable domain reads EPEVTQTPSHQVTQMGQEVILRCVPISNHLYFYWYRQILGQKVEFLVSFYNNEISEKSEIFDDQFSVERPDGSNFTLKIRSTKLEDSAMYFCASTRDRVGYTFGSGTRLTVV.

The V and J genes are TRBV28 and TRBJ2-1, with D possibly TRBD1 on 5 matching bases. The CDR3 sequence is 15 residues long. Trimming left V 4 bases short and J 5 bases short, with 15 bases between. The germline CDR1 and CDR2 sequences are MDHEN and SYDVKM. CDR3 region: CASSSSGSGNNEQFF. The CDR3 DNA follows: TGTGCCAGCAGTTCCTCTGGCTCAGGGAACAATGAGCAGTTCTTC.

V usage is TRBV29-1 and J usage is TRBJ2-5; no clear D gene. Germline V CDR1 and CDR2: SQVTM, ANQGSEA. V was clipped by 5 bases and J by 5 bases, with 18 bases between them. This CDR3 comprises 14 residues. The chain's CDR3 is CSVRPSVTPETQYF. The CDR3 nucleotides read TGCAGCGTTAGACCTAGTGTCACTCCGGAGACCCAGTACTTC.

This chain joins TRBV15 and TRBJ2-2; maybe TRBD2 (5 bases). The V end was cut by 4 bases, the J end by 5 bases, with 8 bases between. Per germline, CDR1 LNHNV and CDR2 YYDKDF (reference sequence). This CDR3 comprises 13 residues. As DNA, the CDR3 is TGTGCCACCAGCACGAGGGAGACCGGGGAGCTGTTTTTT. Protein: CATSTRETGELFF. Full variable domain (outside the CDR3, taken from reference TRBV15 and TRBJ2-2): DAMVIQNPRYQVTQFGKPVTLSCSQTLNHNVMYWYQQKSSQAPKLLFHYYDKDFNNEADTPDNFQSRRPNTSFCFLDIRSPGLGDTAMYLCATSTRETGELFFGEGSRLTVL.

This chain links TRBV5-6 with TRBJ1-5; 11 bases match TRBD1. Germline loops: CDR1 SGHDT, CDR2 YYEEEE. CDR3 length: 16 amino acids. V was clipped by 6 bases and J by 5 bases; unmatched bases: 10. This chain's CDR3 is CASTLRTGGAHQPQHF. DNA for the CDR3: TGTGCCAGCACCTTAAGGACAGGGGGCGCGCATCAGCCCCAGCATTTT.

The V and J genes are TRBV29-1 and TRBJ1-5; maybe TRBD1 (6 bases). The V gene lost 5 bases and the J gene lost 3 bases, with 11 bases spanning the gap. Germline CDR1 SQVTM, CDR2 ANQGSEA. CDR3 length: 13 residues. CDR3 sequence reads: CSVQTGPNQPQHF. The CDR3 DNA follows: TGCAGCGTTCAGACAGGACCCAATCAGCCCCAGCATTTT.

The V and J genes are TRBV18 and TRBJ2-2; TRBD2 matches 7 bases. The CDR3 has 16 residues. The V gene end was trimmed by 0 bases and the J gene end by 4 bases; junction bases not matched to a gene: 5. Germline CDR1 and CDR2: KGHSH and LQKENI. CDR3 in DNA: TGTGCCAGCTCACCACCAACGGGAGGTCCCACCGGGGAGCTGTTTTTT. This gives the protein CASSPPTGGPTGELFF.

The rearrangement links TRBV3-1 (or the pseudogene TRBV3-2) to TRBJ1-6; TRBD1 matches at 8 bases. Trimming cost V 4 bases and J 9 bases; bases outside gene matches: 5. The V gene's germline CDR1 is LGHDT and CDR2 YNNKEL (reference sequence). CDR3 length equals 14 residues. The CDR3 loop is CASSPHRGISPLHF. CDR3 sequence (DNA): TGTGCCAGCAGCCCTCACAGGGGGATTTCACCCCTCCACTTT.

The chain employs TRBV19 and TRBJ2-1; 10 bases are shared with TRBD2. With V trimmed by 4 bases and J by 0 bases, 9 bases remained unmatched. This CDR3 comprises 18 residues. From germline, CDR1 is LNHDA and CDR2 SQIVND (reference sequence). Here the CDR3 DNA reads TGTGCCAGTAGTAGGTTAGCGGGAGGCCACCTCTCCTACAATGAGCAGTTCTTC. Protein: CASSRLAGGHLSYNEQFF.

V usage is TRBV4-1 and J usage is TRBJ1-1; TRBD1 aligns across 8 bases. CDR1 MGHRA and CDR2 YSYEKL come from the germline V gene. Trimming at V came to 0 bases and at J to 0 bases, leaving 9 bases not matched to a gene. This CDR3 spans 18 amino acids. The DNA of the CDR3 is TGCGCCAGCAGCCAAGATACCCCTGACAGGGGCATGAACACTGAAGCTTTCTTT. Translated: CASSQDTPDRGMNTEAFF.

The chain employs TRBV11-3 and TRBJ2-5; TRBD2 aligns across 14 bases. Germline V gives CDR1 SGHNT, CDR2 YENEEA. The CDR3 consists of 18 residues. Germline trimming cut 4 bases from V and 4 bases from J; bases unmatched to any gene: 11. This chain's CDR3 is CASSSGTSGRGGTETQYF. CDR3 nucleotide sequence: TGTGCCAGCAGCTCCGGGACTAGCGGGAGAGGAGGAACAGAGACCCAGTACTTC.